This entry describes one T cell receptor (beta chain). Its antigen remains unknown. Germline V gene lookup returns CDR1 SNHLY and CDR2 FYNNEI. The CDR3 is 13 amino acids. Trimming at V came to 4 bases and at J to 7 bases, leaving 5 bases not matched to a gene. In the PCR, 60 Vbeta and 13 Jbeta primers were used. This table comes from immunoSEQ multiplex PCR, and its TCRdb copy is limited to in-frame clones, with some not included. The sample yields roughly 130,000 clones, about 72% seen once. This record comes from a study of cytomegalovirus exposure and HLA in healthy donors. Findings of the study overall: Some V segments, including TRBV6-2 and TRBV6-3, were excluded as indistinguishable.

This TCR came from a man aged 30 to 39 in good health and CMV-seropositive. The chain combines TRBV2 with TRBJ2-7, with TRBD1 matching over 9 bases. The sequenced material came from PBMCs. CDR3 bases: TGTGCCAGCAGTGTGGACAGGGGAGGTGAGCAGTACTTC. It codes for CASSVDRGGEQYF. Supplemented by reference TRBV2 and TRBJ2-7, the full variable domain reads EPEVTQTPSHQVTQMGQEVILRCVPISNHLYFYWYRQILGQKVEFLVSFYNNEISEKSEIFDDQFSVERPDGSNFTLKIRSTKLEDSAMYFCASSVDRGGEQYFGPGTRLTVT.